This TCR beta chain was sequenced in a study of CD8 T cells in Susac syndrome. The length of the CDR3 is 16 residues. Trimming removed 1 base from V and 3 bases from J; junction bases left unmatched: 8. Germline CDR1 and CDR2: LNHNV and YYDKDF (reference sequence). With regard to this clonotype: What it recognizes is unknown.

Random hexamers were used to reverse transcribe an amount of about 0.45 to 1 ug RNA. TCR beta CDR3 was amplified by immunoSEQ multiplex PCR. This amplification extended across 54 Vbeta and 13 Jbeta segments. TCRdb re-analysed the immunoSEQ multiplex PCR reads in MiXCR, keeping a single row per CDR3 protein. The sample shows 170,000 or so distinct CDR3 sequences, about 96% of them seen only once. Study-level findings and limits: CD4+ T cell repertoires in Susac syndrome exhibited no evidence of clonal expansion.

The sequence came from a human donor with Susac syndrome. Input material: CD4+ T cells from PBMCs. This chain connects TRBV15 to TRBJ1-2; 7 bases are a match to TRBD1. CDR3: CATSRGGTAAYYGYTF. CDR3 nucleotide sequence: TGTGCCACCAGCAGAGGGGGGACAGCAGCATACTATGGCTACACCTTC.